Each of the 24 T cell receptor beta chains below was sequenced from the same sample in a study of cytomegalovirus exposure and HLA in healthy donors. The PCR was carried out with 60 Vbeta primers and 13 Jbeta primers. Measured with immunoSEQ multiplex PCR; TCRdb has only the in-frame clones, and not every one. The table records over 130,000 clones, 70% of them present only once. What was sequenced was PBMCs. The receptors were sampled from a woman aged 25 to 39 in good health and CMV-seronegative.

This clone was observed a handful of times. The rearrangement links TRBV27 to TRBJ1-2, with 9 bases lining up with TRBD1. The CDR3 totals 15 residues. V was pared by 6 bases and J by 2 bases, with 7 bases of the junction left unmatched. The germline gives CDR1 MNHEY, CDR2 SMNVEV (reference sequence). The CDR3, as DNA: TGTGCCAGCAGGCCGCGACAGGGGGTAAACTATGGCTACACCTTC. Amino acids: CASRPRQGVNYGYTF.

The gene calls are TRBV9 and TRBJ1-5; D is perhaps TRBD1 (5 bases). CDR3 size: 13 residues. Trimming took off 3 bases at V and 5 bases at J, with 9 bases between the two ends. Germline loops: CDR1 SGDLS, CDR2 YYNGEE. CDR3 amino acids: CASSDTGYQPQHF. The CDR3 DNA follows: TGTGCCAGCAGCGATACAGGATATCAGCCCCAGCATTTT.

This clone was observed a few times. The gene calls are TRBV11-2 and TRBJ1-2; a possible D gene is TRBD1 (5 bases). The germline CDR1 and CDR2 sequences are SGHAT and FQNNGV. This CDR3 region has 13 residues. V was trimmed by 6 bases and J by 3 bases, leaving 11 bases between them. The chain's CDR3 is CASSLGADYGYTF. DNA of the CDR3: TGTGCCAGCAGTCTAGGGGCGGACTATGGCTACACCTTC.

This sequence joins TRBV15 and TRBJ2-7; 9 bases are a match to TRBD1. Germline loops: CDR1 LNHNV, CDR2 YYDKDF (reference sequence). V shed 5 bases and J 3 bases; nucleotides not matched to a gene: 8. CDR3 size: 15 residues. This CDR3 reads CATSVGQGGDYEQYF. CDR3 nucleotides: TGTGCCACCAGCGTGGGACAGGGCGGGGACTACGAGCAGTACTTC. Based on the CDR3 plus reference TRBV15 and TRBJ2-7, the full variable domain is DAMVIQNPRYQVTQFGKPVTLSCSQTLNHNVMYWYQQKSSQAPKLLFHYYDKDFNNEADTPDNFQSRRPNTSFCFLDIRSPGLGDTAMYLCATSVGQGGDYEQYFGPGTRLTVT.

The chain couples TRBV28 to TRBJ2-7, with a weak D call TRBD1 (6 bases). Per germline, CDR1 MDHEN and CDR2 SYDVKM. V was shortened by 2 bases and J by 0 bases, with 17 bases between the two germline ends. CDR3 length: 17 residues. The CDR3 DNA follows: TGTGCCAGCAGTTTAAGGCGGTTGGACAGCCTCTCCTACGAGCAGTACTTC. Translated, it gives CASSLRRLDSLSYEQYF.

Here the CDR3 DNA reads TGCGCCAGCAGCTTGAACGGACTAGCGTACGAGCAGTACTTC. It encodes CASSLNGLAYEQYF. The chain couples TRBV5-1 to TRBJ2-7; 9 bases align to TRBD2. This CDR3 has 14 residues. Germline CDR1 is SGHRS and CDR2 is YFSETQ. The V segment lost 1 base and the J segment 4 bases; nucleotides outside the gene matches: 3.

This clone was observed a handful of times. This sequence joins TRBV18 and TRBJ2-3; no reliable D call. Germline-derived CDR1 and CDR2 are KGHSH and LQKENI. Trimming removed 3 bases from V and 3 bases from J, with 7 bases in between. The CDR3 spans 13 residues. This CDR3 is CASSPSLTDTQYF. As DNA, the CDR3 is TGTGCCAGCTCACCCTCACTAACAGATACGCAGTATTTT. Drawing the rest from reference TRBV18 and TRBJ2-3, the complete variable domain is NAGVMQNPRHLVRRRGQEARLRCSPMKGHSHVYWYRQLPEEGLKFMVYLQKENIIDESGMPKERFSAEFPKEGPSILRIQQVVRGDSAAYFCASSPSLTDTQYFGPGTRLTVL.

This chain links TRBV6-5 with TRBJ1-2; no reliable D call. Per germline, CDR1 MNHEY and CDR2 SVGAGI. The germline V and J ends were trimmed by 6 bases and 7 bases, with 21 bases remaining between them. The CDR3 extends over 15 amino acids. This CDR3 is CASSSEGRGYGGYTF. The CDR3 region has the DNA TGTGCCAGCAGCTCCGAGGGCCGGGGTTACGGTGGCTACACCTTC.

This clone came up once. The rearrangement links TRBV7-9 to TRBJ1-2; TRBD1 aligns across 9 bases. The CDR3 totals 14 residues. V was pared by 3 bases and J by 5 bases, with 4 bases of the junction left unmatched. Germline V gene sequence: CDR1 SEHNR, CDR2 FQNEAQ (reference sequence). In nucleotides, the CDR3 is TGTGCCAGCAGCTTTACAGGGGGCGATTATGGCTACACCTTC. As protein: CASSFTGGDYGYTF.

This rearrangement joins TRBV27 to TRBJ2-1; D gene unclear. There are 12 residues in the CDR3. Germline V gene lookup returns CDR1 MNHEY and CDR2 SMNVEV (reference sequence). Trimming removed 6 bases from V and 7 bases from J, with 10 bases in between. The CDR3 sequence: CASRERENEQFF. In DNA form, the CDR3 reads TGTGCCAGCAGAGAACGAGAAAATGAGCAGTTCTTC.

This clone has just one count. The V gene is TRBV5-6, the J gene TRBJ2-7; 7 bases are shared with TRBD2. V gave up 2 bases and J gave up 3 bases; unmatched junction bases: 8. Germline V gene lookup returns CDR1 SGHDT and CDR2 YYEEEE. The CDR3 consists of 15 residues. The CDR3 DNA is TGTGCCAGCAGCTTTGGCCCCAGCGGGATCTACGAGCAGTACTTC. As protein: CASSFGPSGIYEQYF.

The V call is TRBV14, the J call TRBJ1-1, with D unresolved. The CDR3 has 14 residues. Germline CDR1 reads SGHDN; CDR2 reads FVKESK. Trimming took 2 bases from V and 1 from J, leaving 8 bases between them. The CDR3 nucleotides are TGTGCCAGCAGCCAACAAACAGAGAACACTGAAGCTTTCTTT. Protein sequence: CASSQQTENTEAFF.

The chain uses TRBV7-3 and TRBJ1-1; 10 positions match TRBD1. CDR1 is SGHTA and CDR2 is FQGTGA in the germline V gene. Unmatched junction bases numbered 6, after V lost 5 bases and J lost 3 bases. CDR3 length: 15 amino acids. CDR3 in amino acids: CASSLTGGPDTEAFF. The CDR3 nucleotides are TGTGCCAGCAGCCTGACAGGGGGCCCGGACACTGAAGCTTTCTTT.

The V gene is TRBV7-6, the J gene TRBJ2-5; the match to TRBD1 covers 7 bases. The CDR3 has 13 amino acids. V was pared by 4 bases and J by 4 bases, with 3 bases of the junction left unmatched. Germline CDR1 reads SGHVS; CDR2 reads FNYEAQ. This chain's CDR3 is CASSWNRGETQYF. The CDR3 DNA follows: TGTGCCAGCAGCTGGAACAGGGGAGAGACCCAGTACTTC.

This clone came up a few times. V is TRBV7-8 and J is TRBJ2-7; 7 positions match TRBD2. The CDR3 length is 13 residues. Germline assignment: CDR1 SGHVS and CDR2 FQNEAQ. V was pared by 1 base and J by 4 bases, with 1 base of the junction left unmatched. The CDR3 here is CASSLGGGYEQYV. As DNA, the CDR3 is TGTGCCAGCAGCTTAGGGGGGGGGTACGAGCAGTACGTC.

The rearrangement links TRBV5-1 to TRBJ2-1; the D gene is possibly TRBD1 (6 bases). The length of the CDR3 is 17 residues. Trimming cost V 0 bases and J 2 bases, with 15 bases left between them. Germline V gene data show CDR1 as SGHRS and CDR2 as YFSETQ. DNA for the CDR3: TGCGCCAGCAGCTTGGCCCGACAGGTACAAGCCTACAATGAGCAGTTCTTC. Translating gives CASSLARQVQAYNEQFF. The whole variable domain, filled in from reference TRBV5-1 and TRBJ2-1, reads KAGVTQTPRYLIKTRGQQVTLSCSPISGHRSVSWYQQTPGQGLQFLFEYFSETQRNKGNFPGRFSGRQFSNSRSEMNVSTLELGDSALYLCASSLARQVQAYNEQFFGPGTRLTVL.

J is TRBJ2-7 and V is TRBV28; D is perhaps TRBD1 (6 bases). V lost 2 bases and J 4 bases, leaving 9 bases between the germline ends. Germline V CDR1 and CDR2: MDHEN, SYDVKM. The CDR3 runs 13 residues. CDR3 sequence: CASSLTQGYEQYV. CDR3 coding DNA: TGTGCCAGCAGTTTAACGCAGGGGTACGAGCAGTACGTC.

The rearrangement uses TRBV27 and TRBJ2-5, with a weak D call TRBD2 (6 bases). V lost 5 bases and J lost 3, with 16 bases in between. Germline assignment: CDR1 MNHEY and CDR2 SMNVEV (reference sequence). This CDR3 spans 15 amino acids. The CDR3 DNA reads TGTGCCAGCAGTCGGGGCGGGGTAGCGGAAGAGACCCAGTACTTC. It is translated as CASSRGGVAEETQYF.

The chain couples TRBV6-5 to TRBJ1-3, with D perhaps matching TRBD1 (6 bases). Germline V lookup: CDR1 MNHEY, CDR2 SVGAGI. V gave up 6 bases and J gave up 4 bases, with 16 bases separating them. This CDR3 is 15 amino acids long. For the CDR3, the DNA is TGTGCCAGCAGGAACAGGGTAGAGTGGGGAAACACCATATATTTT. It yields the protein CASRNRVEWGNTIYF.

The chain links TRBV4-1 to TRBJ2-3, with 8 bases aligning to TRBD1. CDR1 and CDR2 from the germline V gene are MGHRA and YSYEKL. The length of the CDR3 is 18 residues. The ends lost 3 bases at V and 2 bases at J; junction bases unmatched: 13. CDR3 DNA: TGCGCCAGCAGCCACCCAGAGGCAGGGGGCAGGGACACAGATACGCAGTATTTT. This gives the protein CASSHPEAGGRDTDTQYF.

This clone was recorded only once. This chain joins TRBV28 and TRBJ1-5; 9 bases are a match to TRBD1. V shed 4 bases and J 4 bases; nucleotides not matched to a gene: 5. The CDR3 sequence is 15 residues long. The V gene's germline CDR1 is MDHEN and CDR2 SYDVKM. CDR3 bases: TGTGCCAGCAGTTCTGGGACAGGGTGGAATCAGCCCCAGCATTTT. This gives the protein CASSSGTGWNQPQHF.

DNA of the CDR3: TGTGCCAGCAGCCAAGTCTTAGAGATTTCAGAAGCTTTCTTT. Its translation: CASSQVLEISEAFF. The V and J genes are TRBV4-2 and TRBJ1-1; D is unresolved. Trimming shortened V by 1 base and J by 8 bases, and 14 bases separated the two germline ends. CDR1 is LGHNA and CDR2 is YNFKEQ in the germline V gene. This CDR3 is 14 amino acids long.

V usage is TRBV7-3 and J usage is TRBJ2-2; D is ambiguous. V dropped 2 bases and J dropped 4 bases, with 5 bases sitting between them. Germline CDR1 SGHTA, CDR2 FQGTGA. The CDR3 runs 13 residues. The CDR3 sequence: CASSLLVTGELFF. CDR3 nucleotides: TGTGCCAGCAGCTTACTAGTCACCGGGGAGCTGTTTTTT.

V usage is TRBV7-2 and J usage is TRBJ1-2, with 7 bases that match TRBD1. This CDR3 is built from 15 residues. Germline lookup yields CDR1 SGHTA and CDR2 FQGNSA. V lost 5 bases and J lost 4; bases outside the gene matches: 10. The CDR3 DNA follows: TGTGCCAGCAGCGAAAACCCGGGACAGCCCTATGGCTACACCTTC. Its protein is CASSENPGQPYGYTF.